The rows below give T cell receptor beta chains drawn from one sample of a study of Graves' ophthalmopathy and Graves' hyperthyroidism. TCRdb analysed the multiplex PCR reads with MiXCR anew, one entry per CDR3 protein. Of around 520,000 distinct CDR3 sequences detected, less than 45% appear once; the ten largest clones hold over 3.5%. Material for sequencing was peripheral blood or thyroid tissue (not recorded which). These receptors were obtained from an adult man with Graves' hyperthyroidism. Both conserved end residues are part of each CDR3. Each record gives: CDR3 DNA, CDR3 protein, clone size, J gene, V gene, CDR3 length, D gene. A D gene is named only where the DNA matches it firmly. Size values are once, few and many counts, or a class for expanded clones, and some rows have none.

CDR3 DNA: TGTGCCAGCAGACATAACACCGGGGAGCTGTTTTTT; CDR3 protein: CASRHNTGELFF; clone size: few; J gene: TRBJ2-2; V gene: TRBV4-2; CDR3 length: 12; D gene: .
CDR3 DNA: TGCAGCGTTGACTTGGGTAGGGCTAGCGGGGGCGAGCAGTACTTC; CDR3 protein: CSVDLGRASGGEQYF; clone size: many; J gene: TRBJ2-7; V gene: TRBV29-1; CDR3 length: 15; D gene: TRBD2
CDR3 DNA: TGCAGCGTTGAAGATCCGCAGGCTAGCTCCTACGAGCAGTACTTC; CDR3 protein: CSVEDPQASSYEQYF; clone size: many; J gene: TRBJ2-7; V gene: TRBV29-1; CDR3 length: 15; D gene: .
CDR3 DNA: TGTGCCACCAGTGACACAGGGGGTACTGGAAACACCATATATTTT; CDR3 protein: CATSDTGGTGNTIYF; clone size: many; J gene: TRBJ1-3; V gene: TRBV24-1; CDR3 length: 15; D gene: TRBD1
CDR3 DNA: TGCAGCGGAGAGAGGCCGGATGAGACCCAGTACTTC; CDR3 protein: CSGERPDETQYF; clone size: many; J gene: TRBJ2-5; V gene: TRBV29-1; CDR3 length: 12; D gene: .
CDR3 DNA: TGCAGTGCTAGAAGGGTGGCGGGGGGGCTGTTTTTT; CDR3 protein: CSARRVAGGLFF; clone size: .; J gene: TRBJ2-2; V gene: TRBV20-1; CDR3 length: 12; D gene: TRBD2
CDR3 DNA: TGCGCCAGCAGCCAAACTCTTTTTGGGGCGGACGAGCAGTACTTC; CDR3 protein: CASSQTLFGADEQYF; clone size: many; J gene: TRBJ2-7; V gene: TRBV4-1; CDR3 length: 15; D gene: .
CDR3 DNA: TGCAGCGTTGATCCCTCCACAGATACGCAGTATTTT; CDR3 protein: CSVDPSTDTQYF; clone size: many; J gene: TRBJ2-3; V gene: TRBV29-1; CDR3 length: 12; D gene: .
CDR3 DNA: TGTGCCAGCTCACCCCGGGCTGGGGTCGGACCGAACACTGAAGCTTTCTTT; CDR3 protein: CASSPRAGVGPNTEAFF; clone size: few; J gene: TRBJ1-1; V gene: TRBV7-9; CDR3 length: 17; D gene: .
CDR3 DNA: TGTGCCAGCAGTCCGAGCGGGAGAGGTGACGAGCAGTACTTC; CDR3 protein: CASSPSGRGDEQYF; clone size: .; J gene: TRBJ2-7; V gene: TRBV5-8; CDR3 length: 14; D gene: TRBD2